This T cell receptor beta chain was sequenced for a study of blood T cell repertoires in COVID-19. Some clones are missing from TCRdb's copy, which holds only in-frame ones; the method was immunoSEQ multiplex PCR. This repertoire shows about 220,000 clones, about 90% found once; its top ten account for 1.9%. The CDR3 loop spans 14 amino acids. The germline CDR1 and CDR2 sequences are SEHNR and FQNEAQ (reference sequence). V gave up 5 bases and J gave up 4 bases, with 12 bases separating them. V is TRBV7-9 and J is TRBJ1-3; D call uncertain. This TCR came from a man between 40 and 49 years old with active or convalescent COVID-19. Sequenced sample: peripheral blood. For the CDR3, the DNA is TGTGCCAGCAGCCCTGAGGCCCCGGGAAACACCATATATTTT. Translation gives CASSPEAPGNTIYF. The variable domain in full, with the rest retrieved from reference TRBV7-9 and TRBJ1-3, is DTGVSQNPRHKITKRGQNVTFRCDPISEHNRLYWYRQTLGQGPEFLTYFQNEAQLEKSRLLSDRFSAERPKGSFSTLEIQRTEQGDSAMYLCASSPEAPGNTIYFGEGSWLTVV.